Given below is one T cell receptor (beta chain) in context. Assay used: immunoSEQ multiplex PCR; TCRdb lists only in-frame clones, some missing. The sample holds about 69,000 clones, roughly nine tenths seen once. Trimming cost V 4 bases and J 2 bases, with 9 bases left between them. Per germline, CDR1 SQVTM and CDR2 ANQGSEA. The CDR3 covers 12 residues. The data stem from a study of OX40 agonist ivuxolimab in advanced cancers. Study details: Checkpoint inhibitors had been given previously to roughly 36% of patients.

The chain has TRBV29-1 and TRBJ2-7; D is unclear. The TCR sequence derives from an adult with an advanced solid tumor such as melanoma, head and neck, liver or kidney cancer. Specimen: CD4+ or CD8+ T cells sorted from blood, collected in a trial of the OX40 agonist ivuxolimab. CDR3 sequence reads: CSVGYGPYEQYF. As DNA, the CDR3 is TGCAGCGTTGGTTATGGGCCCTACGAGCAGTACTTC.